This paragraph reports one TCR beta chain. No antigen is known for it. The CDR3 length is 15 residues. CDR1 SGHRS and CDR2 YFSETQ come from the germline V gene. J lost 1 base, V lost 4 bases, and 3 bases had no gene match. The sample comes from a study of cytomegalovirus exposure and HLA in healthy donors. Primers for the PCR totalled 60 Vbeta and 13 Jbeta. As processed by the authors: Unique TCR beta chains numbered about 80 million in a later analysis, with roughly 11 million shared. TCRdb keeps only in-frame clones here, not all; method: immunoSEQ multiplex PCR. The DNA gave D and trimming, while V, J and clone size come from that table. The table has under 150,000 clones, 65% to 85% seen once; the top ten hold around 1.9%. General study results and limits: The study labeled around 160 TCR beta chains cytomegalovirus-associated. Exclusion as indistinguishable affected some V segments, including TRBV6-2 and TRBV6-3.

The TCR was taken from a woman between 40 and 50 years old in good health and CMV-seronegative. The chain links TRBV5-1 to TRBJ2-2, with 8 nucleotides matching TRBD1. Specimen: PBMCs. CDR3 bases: TGCGCCAGCAGCACCGGGACAGGGAACACCGGGGAGCTGTTTTTT. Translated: CASSTGTGNTGELFF.